A single sample gave rise to the 27 T cell receptor beta chains below, sequenced in a study of T cell responses to AZD1222 COVID-19 vaccine (dated by TCRdb to the early 2020s). The sample's time point label is to be understood as: baseline before first vaccination. Libraries were prepared through the immunoSEQ multiplex PCR assay. TCRdb stores this immuneACCESS table with in-frame sequences only. Part of the clones is absent; in the studies checked, under half of the shortfall reflects unresolved V genes, and no reason is known for the rest. This sample lists fewer than 250,000 clones; approximately 92% were detected once. Clones ranked in the top ten supply roughly 1.4% of the sample. The sequenced sample was peripheral blood, obtained on day 0 of AZD1222 vaccination. Source of these receptors: an adult in good health.

J is TRBJ1-3 and V is TRBV30, with 11 bases matching TRBD1. The trim removed 3 bases at V and 4 bases at J, leaving 5 bases unmatched. Germline V gives CDR1 GTSNPN, CDR2 SVGIG (reference sequence). The CDR3 length is 15 residues. CDR3 residues: CAWRGQGANGNTIYF. In nucleotides, the CDR3 is TGTGCCTGGAGAGGACAGGGGGCAAACGGAAACACCATATATTTT.

The chain has TRBV5-4 and TRBJ2-7, with 8 bases matching TRBD1. With V trimmed by 4 bases and J by 2 bases, 2 bases remained unmatched. There are 13 residues in the CDR3. Germline CDR1 SGHNT, CDR2 YYREEE (reference sequence). The CDR3 sequence is CASSRTGTYEQYF. CDR3 coding DNA: TGTGCCAGCAGCCGGACAGGGACCTACGAGCAGTACTTC.

The chain couples TRBV7-2 to TRBJ2-7; 9 bases agree with TRBD2. With V trimmed by 9 bases and J by 7 bases, 13 bases remained unmatched. This CDR3 has 14 residues. Per germline, CDR1 SGHTA and CDR2 FQGNSA. The CDR3 here is CASQGLLGLAEQYF. As DNA, the CDR3 is TGTGCCAGTCAGGGTCTACTGGGACTAGCTGAGCAGTACTTC.

The CDR3 DNA is TGTGCCAGCAGCTTTGCGGGACAGCCTAACACTGAAGCTTTCTTT. Translated: CASSFAGQPNTEAFF. This sequence joins TRBV11-2 and TRBJ1-1, with 7 bases aligning to TRBD1. V shed 3 bases, J shed 2 bases, and the junction held 6 bases outside the gene matches. The CDR3 spans 15 residues. Germline V lookup: CDR1 SGHAT, CDR2 FQNNGV.

The chain uses TRBV21-1 and TRBJ1-6; the tabulated D call, TRBD1, remains unverified against the DNA. TRBV21-1 is a documented pseudogene. The CDR3 is made up of 18 amino acids. The CDR3 spells CASRAMTGYVSYNSPLHF. CDR3 DNA sequence: TGTGCCAGCAGAGCTATGACAGGGTACGTCTCCTATAATTCACCCCTCCACTTT.

The V call is TRBV4-1, the J call TRBJ2-5; D gene uncertain. The CDR3 has 12 residues. Trimming removed 0 bases from V and 13 bases from J, with 12 bases in between. Germline-derived CDR1 and CDR2 are MGHRA and YSYEKL. CDR3 coding DNA: TGCGCCAGCAGCCAAGATTCGCAGCTATTGTACTTC. It yields the protein CASSQDSQLLYF.

The chain carries TRBV29-1 and TRBJ2-1; the match to TRBD1 covers 9 bases. CDR1 and CDR2 (germline): SQVTM, ANQGSEA. The CDR3 totals 12 residues. V dropped 4 bases and J dropped 9; count of bases not matched to a gene: 4. The CDR3 reads CSVAGQGTEQFF. As DNA, the CDR3 is TGCAGCGTTGCGGGACAGGGAACTGAGCAGTTCTTC.

The chain carries TRBV5-6 and TRBJ2-2; TRBD2 might be the D (6 bases). The CDR3 is 13 residues long. From germline, CDR1 is SGHDT and CDR2 YYEEEE. The V gene lost 5 bases and the J gene lost 7 bases, with 12 bases spanning the gap. This CDR3 is CASRAGYFGELFF. In DNA, the CDR3 is TGTGCCAGCAGGGCGGGGTATTTCGGGGAGCTGTTTTTT. Full variable domain (outside the CDR3, taken from reference TRBV5-6 and TRBJ2-2): DAGVTQSPTHLIKTRGQQVTLRCSPKSGHDTVSWYQQALGQGPQFIFQYYEEEERQRGNFPDRFSGHQFPNYSSELNVNALLLGDSALYLCASRAGYFGELFFGEGSRLTVL.

This chain connects TRBV6-2 or TRBV6-3 to TRBJ2-2; D is ambiguous. CDR1 and CDR2 (germline): MNHEY, SVGEGT. V dropped 6 bases and J dropped 4 bases, with 15 bases sitting between them. The CDR3 has 15 amino acids. CDR3 nucleotide sequence: TGTGCCAGCAGCATATCAAGTATCTCCACCGGGGAGCTGTTTTTT. Translated, it gives CASSISSISTGELFF.

This clone was seen only a few times. V usage is TRBV30 and J usage is TRBJ1-6, with TRBD1 identical over 7 bases. V gave up 7 bases and J gave up 11 bases; unmatched junction bases: 8. The CDR3 is 12 residues long. In germline, CDR1 is GTSNPN, CDR2 SVGIG (reference sequence). In DNA form, the CDR3 reads TGTGCCTACGCGGGACAGCGTCCACCCCTCCACTTT. Protein sequence: CAYAGQRPPLHF. The full variable domain, completed using reference TRBV30 and TRBJ1-6, is SQTIHQWPATLVQPVGSPLSLECTVEGTSNPNLYWYRQAAGRGLQLLFYSVGIGQISSEVPQNLSASRPQDRQFILSSKKLLLSDSGFYLCAYAGQRPPLHFGNGTRLTVT.

This rearrangement joins TRBV11-2 to TRBJ2-2; D is possibly TRBD2 (6 bases). CDR1 is SGHAT and CDR2 is FQNNGV in the germline V gene. The length of the CDR3 is 14 residues. Trimming removed 5 bases from V and 4 bases from J, with 11 bases in between. CDR3 loop: CASSPLGGTGELFF. DNA for the CDR3: TGTGCCAGCAGCCCCTTGGGGGGCACCGGGGAGCTGTTTTTT.

CDR3 sequence reads: CASSPGQGPKGGSPLHF. The CDR3 bases are TGTGCCAGCAGTCCGGGACAGGGACCGAAAGGGGGTTCACCCCTCCACTTT. V usage is TRBV28 and J usage is TRBJ1-6, with TRBD1 matching 9 bases. CDR3 length: 17 amino acids. Germline CDR1 reads MDHEN; CDR2 reads SYDVKM. Losses at the gene ends were 5 bases for V and 9 bases for J; bases not matched to a gene: 14.

The chain uses TRBV30 and TRBJ2-3; D unresolved. Trimming took 5 bases from V and 3 from J, leaving 6 bases between them. Germline values: CDR1 GTSNPN, CDR2 SVGIG (reference sequence). CDR3 length: 11 amino acids. Here the CDR3 reads CAWDLTDTQYF. In nucleotides, the CDR3 is TGTGCCTGGGATCTGACAGATACGCAGTATTTT.

The rearrangement uses TRBV3-1 (or the pseudogene TRBV3-2) and TRBJ2-1; TRBD2 aligns across 7 bases. CDR1 is LGHDT and CDR2 is YNNKEL in the germline V gene (reference sequence). Germline trimming cut 1 base from V and 2 bases from J; bases unmatched to any gene: 5. The CDR3 is 16 amino acids. The chain's CDR3 is CASSQGLAGAYNEQFF. CDR3 coding DNA: TGTGCCAGCAGCCAAGGCCTGGCGGGGGCCTACAATGAGCAGTTCTTC.

This chain uses TRBV6-5 with TRBJ1-3; D not resolved. CDR3 length: 15 amino acids. V gave up 7 bases and J gave up 4 bases, with 17 bases separating them. The V gene's germline CDR1 is MNHEY and CDR2 SVGAGI. The chain's CDR3 is CASTPDPLRGNTIYF. The CDR3 region has the DNA TGTGCCAGCACCCCGGACCCTTTGAGGGGAAACACCATATATTTT.

V gene TRBV25-1 combines with J gene TRBJ2-7, with 8 positions matching TRBD2. The length of the CDR3 is 14 residues. CDR1 and CDR2 (germline): MGHDK, SYGVNS. Trimming removed 3 bases from V and 3 bases from J; junction bases left unmatched: 4. CDR3 in amino acids: CASSDSGAIYEQYF. The CDR3 DNA sequence: TGTGCCAGCAGTGATAGCGGGGCGATCTACGAGCAGTACTTC.

The chain has TRBV13 and TRBJ1-2; D gene uncertain. V was pared by 3 bases and J by 6 bases, with 14 bases between. The CDR3 has 14 residues. Germline-derived CDR1 and CDR2 are PRHDT and FYEKMQ (reference sequence). CDR3 sequence (DNA): TGTGCCAGCAGCTTGGGCAGGTTTCCCCATGGCTACACCTTC. Amino acids: CASSLGRFPHGYTF.

This clone appeared a single time. The chain is built from TRBV19 and TRBJ2-2; 10 bases align to TRBD2. In germline, CDR1 is LNHDA, CDR2 SQIVND (reference sequence). The V and J ends lost 3 bases and 2 bases, in that order; junction bases with no gene match: 9. The CDR3 is 18 amino acids. CDR3 amino acids: CASSISPLAGVNTGELFF. CDR3 coding DNA: TGTGCCAGTAGTATCTCCCCCCTAGCGGGGGTCAACACCGGGGAGCTGTTTTTT.

The rearrangement uses TRBV7-3 and TRBJ1-2; the D gene is possibly TRBD1 (6 bases). The CDR3 totals 14 residues. Trimming removed 5 bases at V and 6 bases at J, with 16 bases between. The germline V gene has CDR1 SGHTA and CDR2 FQGTGA. Written as DNA, the CDR3 is TGTGCCAGCAGCGTAAACCAGGGGTCGGATGGCTACACCTTC. Protein: CASSVNQGSDGYTF. Combining the CDR3 with reference TRBV7-3 and TRBJ1-2 gives the whole variable domain GAGVSQTPSNKVTEKGKYVELRCDPISGHTALYWYRQSLGQGPEFLIYFQGTGAADDSGLPNDRFFAVRPEGSVSTLKIQRTERGDSAVYLCASSVNQGSDGYTFGSGTRLTVV.

The rearrangement uses TRBV21-1 and TRBJ1-5. TRBV21-1 corresponds to a pseudogene. This CDR3 comprises 9 residues. This CDR3 is CASPQPQHF. The CDR3 DNA follows: TGTGCCAGCCCTCAGCCCCAGCATTTT.

V gene TRBV5-1 combines with J gene TRBJ1-6; 7 nucleotides align to TRBD1. The V and J ends lost 3 bases and 7 bases, in that order; junction bases with no gene match: 7. This CDR3 region has 15 residues. From germline, CDR1 is SGHRS and CDR2 YFSETQ. The CDR3 bases are TGCGCCAGCAGCTGGAAACAGGGACAGAATTCACCCCTCCACTTT. It codes for CASSWKQGQNSPLHF. Complete variable domain (other parts from reference TRBV5-1 and TRBJ1-6): KAGVTQTPRYLIKTRGQQVTLSCSPISGHRSVSWYQQTPGQGLQFLFEYFSETQRNKGNFPGRFSGRQFSNSRSEMNVSTLELGDSALYLCASSWKQGQNSPLHFGNGTRLTVT.

The rearrangement links TRBV7-9 to TRBJ2-1; 8 nucleotides line up with TRBD1. The CDR3 spans 14 residues. Trimming removed 6 bases from V and 7 bases from J; junction bases left unmatched: 8. Per germline, CDR1 SEHNR and CDR2 FQNEAQ (reference sequence). Written as DNA, the CDR3 is TGTGCCAGCAGACCCAAGACAGGGGTGAATGAGCAGTTCTTC. It codes for CASRPKTGVNEQFF.

This chain uses TRBV6-1 with TRBJ1-2; D ambiguous. Trimming removed 2 bases at V and 12 bases at J, with 7 bases between. There are 10 residues in the CDR3. Germline values: CDR1 MNHNS, CDR2 SASEGT. CDR3 nucleotides: TGTGCCAGCAGTGAAAGAGACGACACCTTC. As protein: CASSERDDTF.

The chain recombines TRBV20-1 with TRBJ1-1, with D possibly matching TRBD1 (5 bases). The germline V gene has CDR1 DFQATT and CDR2 SNEGSKA (reference sequence). This CDR3 is 11 amino acids long. The V end lost 3 bases, the J end lost 11 bases, and 13 bases lay between the germline ends. The CDR3 region is CSARFRPGAFF. The DNA of the CDR3 is TGCAGTGCTAGGTTTCGCCCAGGGGCTTTCTTT.

This rearrangement joins TRBV7-9 to TRBJ1-2; D unresolved. The CDR3 extends over 13 amino acids. V shed 3 bases and J shed 7 bases, with 12 bases lying between them. Germline values: CDR1 SEHNR, CDR2 FQNEAQ (reference sequence). CDR3 amino acids: CASSLLIGIGYTF. CDR3 nucleotides: TGTGCCAGCAGCTTGCTTATTGGGATTGGCTACACCTTC.

The J gene is TRBJ1-6, the V gene TRBV7-9; unclear D gene. Trimming cost V 1 base and J 5 bases, with 9 bases left between them. The germline V gene encodes CDR1 SEHNR and CDR2 FQNEAQ (reference sequence). CDR3 length: 15 amino acids. CDR3 loop: CASSLVEGDNSPLHF. In nucleotides, the CDR3 is TGTGCCAGCAGCTTAGTAGAAGGAGATAATTCACCCCTCCACTTT.

The gene calls are TRBV28 and TRBJ1-4, with D unresolved. V lost 6 bases and J lost 7, with 15 bases in between. There are 14 residues in the CDR3. Germline loops: CDR1 MDHEN, CDR2 SYDVKM. CDR3 sequence (DNA): TGTGCCAGCAGGCTGGCGGGGAGAGCTGAAAAACTGTTTTTT. Encoded protein: CASRLAGRAEKLFF.